These 9 T cell receptor beta chains were sequenced from one sample in a study of blood T cell repertoires in COVID-19. TCRdb's table, derived via immunoSEQ multiplex PCR, lists solely in-frame clones and lacks some. The data show roughly 110,000 clones, 70% to 80% seen once. Sequenced input: peripheral blood. These receptor sequences come from an elderly man with COVID-19, enrolled during active disease.

The rearrangement links TRBV5-4 to TRBJ2-3; 8 nucleotides line up with TRBD2. This CDR3 has 16 amino acids. Germline CDR1 is SGHNT and CDR2 is YYREEE (reference sequence). V shed 4 bases, J shed 5 bases, and the junction held 12 bases outside the gene matches. The DNA for the CDR3 is TGTGCCAGCAGCGTTGGTTCCGGGAGGGCGGGAGATACGCAGTATTTT. Its protein is CASSVGSGRAGDTQYF. The full variable domain, in which reference TRBV5-4 and TRBJ2-3 provide the parts outside the CDR3, is ETGVTQSPTHLIKTRGQQVTLRCSSQSGHNTVSWYQQALGQGPQFIFQYYREEENGRGNFPPRFSGLQFPNYSSELNVNALELDDSALYLCASSVGSGRAGDTQYFGPGTRLTVL.

The chain joins TRBV9 to TRBJ2-5, with 8 bases fitting TRBD2. The V and J ends lost 2 bases and 5 bases, in that order; junction bases with no gene match: 2. This CDR3 is 13 amino acids long. In germline, CDR1 is SGDLS, CDR2 YYNGEE. CDR3 region: CASSVSSGETQYF. The CDR3 DNA is TGTGCCAGCAGCGTGTCTAGCGGGGAGACCCAGTACTTC.

The chain carries TRBV30 and TRBJ2-6, with 11 bases identical to TRBD1. Trimming took 3 bases from V and 4 from J; bases not matched to a gene: 2. Germline-derived CDR1 and CDR2 are GTSNPN and SVGIG (reference sequence). The CDR3 spans 15 residues. The CDR3 is CAWRDRGLGANVLTF. The CDR3 DNA sequence: TGTGCCTGGAGGGACAGGGGGCTCGGGGCCAACGTCCTGACTTTC.

This clone was seen more than once but under ten times. This rearrangement joins TRBV9 to TRBJ1-1, with TRBD1 matching 7 bases. The CDR3 spans 14 residues. V lost 4 bases to trimming and J lost 4 bases; unmatched junction nucleotides: 7. Germline V gives CDR1 SGDLS, CDR2 YYNGEE. CDR3 coding DNA: TGTGCCAGCAGCCCTACAGGGGTTCCCACTGAAGCTTTCTTT. Its translation: CASSPTGVPTEAFF.

This sequence joins TRBV21-1 and TRBJ2-7; TRBD1 reflects the table's D call only, with no check against the DNA. TRBV21-1 is tagged as a pseudogene. The length of the CDR3 is 14 residues. For the CDR3, the DNA is TGTGCCAGCAGCAAACAGGGGCAGTTCTACGAGCAGTACTTC. Protein product: CASSKQGQFYEQYF.

This chain connects TRBV29-1 to TRBJ2-3; D remains ambiguous. The CDR3 contains 10 residues. V was shortened by 8 bases and J by 4 bases, with 7 bases between the two germline ends. Germline assignment: CDR1 SQVTM and CDR2 ANQGSEA. The CDR3 loop is CSPVADTQYF. The CDR3 bases are TGCAGCCCCGTAGCAGATACGCAGTATTTT.

The chain carries TRBV7-3 and TRBJ2-1, with 9 bases lining up with TRBD2. The trim removed 0 bases at V and 6 bases at J, leaving 3 bases unmatched. The CDR3 sequence is 15 residues long. Per the germline V gene, CDR1 is SGHTA and CDR2 is FQGTGA. The CDR3 here is CASSLTSGSGNEQFF. DNA of the CDR3: TGTGCCAGCAGCTTAACTAGCGGGAGTGGCAATGAGCAGTTCTTC.

This chain joins TRBV7-6 and TRBJ2-2; D is unclear. This CDR3 region has 12 residues. V was trimmed by 5 bases and J by 7 bases, leaving 8 bases between them. Germline CDR1 is SGHVS and CDR2 is FNYEAQ. CDR3 sequence (DNA): TGTGCCAGCAGCCCCGCGCTCGGGGAGCTGTTTTTT. The encoded protein is CASSPALGELFF.

This chain joins TRBV5-1 and TRBJ2-5, with 10 bases lining up with TRBD2. The CDR3 runs 15 residues. The V gene's germline CDR1 is SGHRS and CDR2 YFSETQ. Trimming removed 7 bases from V and 5 bases from J; junction bases left unmatched: 11. The CDR3 nucleotides are TGCGCCAGCCGACTGACTAGCGGGCCGGGGGAGACCCAGTACTTC. It is translated as CASRLTSGPGETQYF.